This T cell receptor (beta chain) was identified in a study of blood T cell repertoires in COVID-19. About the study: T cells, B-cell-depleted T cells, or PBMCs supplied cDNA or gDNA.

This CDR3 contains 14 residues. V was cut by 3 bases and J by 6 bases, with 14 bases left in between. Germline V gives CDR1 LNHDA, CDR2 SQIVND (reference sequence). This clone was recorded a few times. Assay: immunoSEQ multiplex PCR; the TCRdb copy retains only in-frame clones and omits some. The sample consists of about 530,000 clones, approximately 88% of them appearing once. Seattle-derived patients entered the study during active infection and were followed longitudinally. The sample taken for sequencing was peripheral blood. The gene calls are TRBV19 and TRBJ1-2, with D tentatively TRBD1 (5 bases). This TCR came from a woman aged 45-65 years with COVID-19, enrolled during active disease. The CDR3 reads CASSIAQGDDGYTF. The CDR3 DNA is TGTGCCAGTAGTATCGCCCAGGGTGACGATGGCTACACCTTC.